These T cell receptor beta chains were read from a single sample in a study of memory CD8 T cells in hepatitis C reinfection. The repertoire was sequenced with immunoSEQ multiplex PCR; TCRdb's copy has only in-frame clones and lacks some. Here the sample spans tens of thousands of clones, roughly 89% being singletons. Sequencing was carried out using naive CD8+ T cells sorted from blood. These receptors were taken from a young man with hepatitis C virus infection. Each CDR3 is given with its conserved first and last residue. D genes are given only for firm matches. A clone size is listed for some rows: how often the clone was seen (once, few, many), or a class if it is expanded.

d_gene: -; abundance: -; j_gene: TRBJ2-5; v_gene: TRBV19; CDR3aa: CASSIGLGGLETQYF; CDR3nt: TGTGCCAGTAGTATAGGGCTAGGAGGACTTGAGACCCAGTACTTC
d_gene: -; abundance: once; j_gene: TRBJ2-7; v_gene: TRBV7-3; CDR3aa: CASSPQGGGEQYF; CDR3nt: TGTGCCAGCAGCCCCCAGGGGGGAGGAGAGCAGTACTTC
d_gene: -; abundance: -; j_gene: TRBJ2-7; v_gene: TRBV28; CDR3aa: CASSFAGLEQYF; CDR3nt: TGTGCCAGCAGTTTTGCCGGGTTGGAGCAGTACTTC
d_gene: -; abundance: once; j_gene: TRBJ1-2; v_gene: TRBV30; CDR3aa: CAWSVRQGVSGYTF; CDR3nt: TGTGCCTGGAGTGTGAGGCAGGGCGTAAGTGGCTACACCTTC
d_gene: TRBD2; abundance: -; j_gene: TRBJ2-2; v_gene: TRBV5-4; CDR3aa: CASSLTSGFTGELFF; CDR3nt: TGTGCCAGCAGCTTGACTAGCGGATTTACCGGGGAGCTGTTTTTT
d_gene: -; abundance: once; j_gene: TRBJ2-1; v_gene: TRBV7-8; CDR3aa: CASSQKTILSYNEQFF; CDR3nt: TGTGCCAGCAGCCAAAAGACAATCTTATCCTACAATGAGCAGTTCTTC
d_gene: -; abundance: once; j_gene: TRBJ1-2; v_gene: TRBV6-5; CDR3aa: CASTREGTTNYGYTF; CDR3nt: TGTGCCAGCACCAGGGAGGGAACTACTAACTATGGCTACACCTTC
d_gene: -; abundance: -; j_gene: TRBJ2-1; v_gene: TRBV4-1; CDR3aa: CASSQPAANTGTQTYNEQFF; CDR3nt: TGCGCCAGCAGCCAACCTGCAGCTAACACCGGGACTCAAACATACAATGAGCAGTTCTTC
d_gene: -; abundance: -; j_gene: TRBJ2-2; v_gene: TRBV7-9; CDR3aa: CASSLRDTRTGELFF; CDR3nt: TGTGCCAGCAGCTTAAGGGACACCCGCACCGGGGAGCTGTTTTTT
d_gene: TRBD1; abundance: -; j_gene: TRBJ2-3; v_gene: TRBV5-1; CDR3aa: CASSRGQGITTDTQYF; CDR3nt: TGCGCCAGCAGCCGCGGACAGGGCATCACCACAGATACGCAGTATTTT
d_gene: -; abundance: -; j_gene: TRBJ2-1; v_gene: TRBV6-5; CDR3aa: CASSYSAGAVEQFF; CDR3nt: TGTGCCAGCAGTTACTCCGCAGGGGCCGTTGAGCAGTTCTTC
d_gene: -; abundance: -; j_gene: TRBJ1-1; v_gene: TRBV9; CDR3aa: CASTPAGLLDTEAFF; CDR3nt: TGTGCCAGCACCCCGGCCGGCCTCCTAGACACTGAAGCTTTCTTT
d_gene: TRBD1; abundance: -; j_gene: TRBJ1-1; v_gene: TRBV28; CDR3aa: CASSLWGTGGPSNTEAFF; CDR3nt: TGTGCCAGCAGTCTCTGGGGGACAGGGGGACCCTCGAACACTGAAGCTTTCTTT
d_gene: -; abundance: -; j_gene: TRBJ1-6; v_gene: TRBV14; CDR3aa: CASQGWNSPLHF; CDR3nt: TGTGCCAGCCAGGGGTGGAATTCACCCCTCCACTTT
d_gene: -; abundance: -; j_gene: TRBJ2-7; v_gene: TRBV2; CDR3aa: CASSTPGGAYEQYF; CDR3nt: TGTGCCAGCAGTACCCCCGGCGGGGCCTACGAGCAGTACTTC
d_gene: -; abundance: -; j_gene: TRBJ2-5; v_gene: TRBV29-1; CDR3aa: CSSILALQETQYF; CDR3nt: TGCAGCTCCATTCTAGCGCTCCAAGAGACCCAGTACTTC
d_gene: TRBD1; abundance: -; j_gene: TRBJ1-1; v_gene: TRBV7-9; CDR3aa: CASSSKDRGNTEAFF; CDR3nt: TGTGCCAGCAGCTCGAAGGACAGGGGGAACACTGAAGCTTTCTTT
d_gene: TRBD2; abundance: -; j_gene: TRBJ2-5; v_gene: TRBV12-5; CDR3aa: CASGRPSGGPETQYF; CDR3nt: TGTGCTAGTGGTCGTCCTAGCGGGGGACCAGAGACCCAGTACTTC
d_gene: -; abundance: -; j_gene: TRBJ1-2; v_gene: TRBV5-4; CDR3aa: CASSREGGAGYGYTF; CDR3nt: TGTGCCAGCAGCCGGGAGGGGGGCGCTGGCTATGGCTACACCTTC
d_gene: -; abundance: -; j_gene: TRBJ1-5; v_gene: TRBV7-8; CDR3aa: CASSLGQLSNQPQHF; CDR3nt: TGTGCCAGCAGCTTAGGACAGCTTAGCAATCAGCCCCAGCATTTT
d_gene: -; abundance: -; j_gene: TRBJ2-1; v_gene: TRBV7-2; CDR3aa: CASSLGQGIREQFF; CDR3nt: TGTGCCAGCAGCTTAGGGCAGGGGATACGGGAGCAGTTCTTC
d_gene: TRBD2; abundance: few; j_gene: TRBJ2-2; v_gene: TRBV9; CDR3aa: CASSVGGGTGELFF; CDR3nt: TGTGCCAGCAGCGTAGGGGGGGGCACCGGGGAGCTGTTTTTT
d_gene: TRBD2; abundance: -; j_gene: TRBJ2-1; v_gene: TRBV9; CDR3aa: CASSAASGTYNEQFF; CDR3nt: TGTGCCAGCAGCGCTGCTAGCGGTACATACAATGAGCAGTTCTTC
d_gene: -; abundance: -; j_gene: TRBJ1-1; v_gene: TRBV5-8; CDR3aa: CASSFRDHRGTEAFF; CDR3nt: TGTGCCAGCAGCTTCCGAGATCACCGGGGCACTGAAGCTTTCTTT
d_gene: -; abundance: -; j_gene: TRBJ2-2; v_gene: TRBV29-1; CDR3aa: CSVGGTETGELFF; CDR3nt: TGCAGCGTTGGCGGTACCGAAACCGGGGAGCTGTTTTTT
d_gene: -; abundance: -; j_gene: TRBJ1-6; v_gene: TRBV10-3; CDR3aa: CAIRMTGGNSPLHF; CDR3nt: TGTGCCATCAGGATGACAGGTGGTAATTCACCCCTCCACTTT
d_gene: TRBD1; abundance: -; j_gene: TRBJ1-2; v_gene: TRBV6-5; CDR3aa: CASSYAGGRSYTF; CDR3nt: TGTGCCAGCAGTTACGCAGGGGGCAGGAGCTACACCTTC
d_gene: TRBD2; abundance: -; j_gene: TRBJ2-2; v_gene: TRBV7-3; CDR3aa: CASSPPRGGGTGELFF; CDR3nt: TGTGCCAGCAGCCCCCCACGGGGGGGTGGGACCGGGGAGCTGTTTTTT
d_gene: TRBD2; abundance: -; j_gene: TRBJ2-1; v_gene: TRBV4-1; CDR3aa: CASCGASSGRGNEQFF; CDR3nt: TGCGCCAGTTGCGGGGCGAGTAGCGGGAGGGGAAATGAGCAGTTCTTC
d_gene: -; abundance: -; j_gene: TRBJ1-5; v_gene: TRBV5-6; CDR3aa: CASSLRQGPYSNQPQHF; CDR3nt: TGTGCCAGCAGCTTGAGGCAGGGCCCCTATAGCAATCAGCCCCAGCATTTT
d_gene: -; abundance: -; j_gene: TRBJ2-7; v_gene: TRBV20-1; CDR3aa: CSASYTYEQYF; CDR3nt: TGCAGTGCTTCCTATACCTACGAGCAGTACTTC
d_gene: TRBD1; abundance: -; j_gene: TRBJ2-5; v_gene: TRBV11-1; CDR3aa: CASSGTGEKEETQYF; CDR3nt: TGTGCCAGCAGTGGGACAGGGGAAAAAGAGGAGACCCAGTACTTC
d_gene: -; abundance: -; j_gene: TRBJ1-2; v_gene: TRBV23-1; CDR3aa: CASSVLPVRVFYGYTF; CDR3nt: TGCGCCAGCAGTGTATTACCGGTCCGAGTTTTCTATGGCTACACCTTC
d_gene: -; abundance: -; j_gene: TRBJ1-6; v_gene: TRBV5-4; CDR3aa: CASSFGRNSGSPLHF; CDR3nt: TGTGCCAGCAGCTTCGGGAGGAACTCGGGTTCACCCCTCCACTTT
d_gene: TRBD1; abundance: -; j_gene: TRBJ2-5; v_gene: TRBV11-2; CDR3aa: CASSFPTGDGETQYF; CDR3nt: TGTGCCAGCAGCTTCCCTACAGGGGACGGGGAGACCCAGTACTTC
d_gene: TRBD1; abundance: -; j_gene: TRBJ1-1; v_gene: TRBV29-1; CDR3aa: CSVEGDRGQGNTEAFF; CDR3nt: TGCAGCGTTGAAGGCGACAGGGGGCAGGGTAACACTGAAGCTTTCTTT
d_gene: -; abundance: -; j_gene: TRBJ2-7; v_gene: TRBV7-6; CDR3aa: CASSLGFANEQYF; CDR3nt: TGTGCCAGCAGCTTAGGTTTTGCTAACGAGCAGTACTTC
d_gene: TRBD2; abundance: -; j_gene: TRBJ2-1; v_gene: TRBV4-2; CDR3aa: CASSQDLLAGNDNEQFF; CDR3nt: TGTGCCAGCAGCCAAGATCTACTAGCGGGAAATGACAATGAGCAGTTCTTC
d_gene: -; abundance: -; j_gene: TRBJ2-3; v_gene: TRBV29-1; CDR3aa: CSAQSVHTQYF; CDR3nt: TGCAGCGCCCAGTCCGTCCATACGCAGTATTTT
d_gene: TRBD1; abundance: -; j_gene: TRBJ2-1; v_gene: TRBV5-1; CDR3aa: CASRSDRGPGNEQFF; CDR3nt: TGCGCCAGCCGCTCGGACAGGGGGCCCGGCAATGAGCAGTTCTTC
d_gene: -; abundance: -; j_gene: TRBJ1-5; v_gene: TRBV27; CDR3aa: CASSLFFAWEGGSNQPQHF; CDR3nt: TGTGCCAGCAGTTTATTCTTCGCCTGGGAAGGGGGTAGCAATCAGCCCCAGCATTTT